This TCR beta chain was sequenced for a study of T cell responses to AZD1222 COVID-19 vaccine. At the level of the study: Both about-4-week and about-12-week second-dose recipients were combined. Study-wide results and caveats: Distributed over spike, vaccine-associated CD4 TCRs predominated at 160-218 and 743-854. Spike-specific TCR breadth and depth grew following two AZD1222 doses. Only a handful of AZD1222 recipients were seropositive at baseline.

As concerns this clone: Its antigen is not known.

The protocol was immunoSEQ multiplex PCR, while the TCRdb copy is restricted to in-frame clones and leaves out a portion. The sample contains around 120,000 clones, around 93% of which appear only once. CDR3 size: 13 residues. Germline V gene sequence: CDR1 MDHEN, CDR2 SYDVKM. V lost 3 bases and J lost 1, with 5 bases in between. The sample consisted of peripheral blood, taken on day 0 of AZD1222 vaccination. V is TRBV28 and J is TRBJ2-3; D gene uncertain. The sequence was obtained from an adult in good health. CDR3 residues: CASSFGGTDTQYF. The CDR3 DNA sequence: TGTGCCAGCAGTTTTGGGGGCACAGATACGCAGTATTTT.